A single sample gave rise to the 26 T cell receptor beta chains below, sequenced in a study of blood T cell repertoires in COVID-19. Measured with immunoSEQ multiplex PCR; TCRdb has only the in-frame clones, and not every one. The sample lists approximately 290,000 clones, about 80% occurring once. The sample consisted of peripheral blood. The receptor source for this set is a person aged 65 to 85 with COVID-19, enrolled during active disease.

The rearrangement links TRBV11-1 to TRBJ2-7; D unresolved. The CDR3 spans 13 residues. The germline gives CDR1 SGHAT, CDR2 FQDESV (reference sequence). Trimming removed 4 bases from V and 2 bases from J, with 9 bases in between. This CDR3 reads CASSSPPAYEQYF. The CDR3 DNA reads TGTGCCAGCAGCTCCCCCCCCGCCTACGAGCAGTACTTC.

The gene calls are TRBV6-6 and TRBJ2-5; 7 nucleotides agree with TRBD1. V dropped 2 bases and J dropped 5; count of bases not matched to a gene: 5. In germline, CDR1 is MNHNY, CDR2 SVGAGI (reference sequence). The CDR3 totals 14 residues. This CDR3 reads CASSYEGAAETQYF. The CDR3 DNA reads TGTGCCAGCAGTTACGAGGGGGCCGCTGAGACCCAGTACTTC.

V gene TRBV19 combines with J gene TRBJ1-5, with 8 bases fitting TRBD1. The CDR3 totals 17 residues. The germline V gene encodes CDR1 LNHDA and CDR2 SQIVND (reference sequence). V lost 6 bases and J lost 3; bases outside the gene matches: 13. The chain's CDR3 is CASRGQGAGVFNQPQHF. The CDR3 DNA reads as TGTGCCAGTAGGGGGCAGGGGGCCGGGGTTTTCAATCAGCCCCAGCATTTT.

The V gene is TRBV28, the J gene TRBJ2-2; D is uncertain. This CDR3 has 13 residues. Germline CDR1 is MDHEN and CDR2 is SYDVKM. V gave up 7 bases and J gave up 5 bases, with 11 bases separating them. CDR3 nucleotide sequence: TGTGCCAGCACGTCTACGCTGACCGGGGAGCTGTTTTTT. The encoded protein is CASTSTLTGELFF.

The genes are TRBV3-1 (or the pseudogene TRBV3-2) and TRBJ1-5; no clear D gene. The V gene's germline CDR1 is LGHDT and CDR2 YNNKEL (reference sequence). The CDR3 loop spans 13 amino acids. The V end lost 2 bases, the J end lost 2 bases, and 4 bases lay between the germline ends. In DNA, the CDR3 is TGTGCCAGCAGCCAAAGCGGCAATCAGCCCCAGCATTTT. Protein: CASSQSGNQPQHF.

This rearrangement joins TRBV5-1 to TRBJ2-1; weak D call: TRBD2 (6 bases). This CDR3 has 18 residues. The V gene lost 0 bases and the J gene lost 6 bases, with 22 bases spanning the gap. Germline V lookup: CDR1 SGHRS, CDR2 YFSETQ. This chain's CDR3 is CASSLGGDTPRRSNEQFF. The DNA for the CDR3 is TGCGCCAGCAGCTTGGGGGGGGATACCCCCCGTCGTTCCAATGAGCAGTTCTTC.

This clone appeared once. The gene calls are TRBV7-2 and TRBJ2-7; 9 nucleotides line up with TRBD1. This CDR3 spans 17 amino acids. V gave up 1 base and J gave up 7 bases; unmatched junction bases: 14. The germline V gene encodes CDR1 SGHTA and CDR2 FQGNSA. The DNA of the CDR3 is TGTGCCAGCAGCTTAGTATGGGACAGGGTTTTTCTGGGGGAGCAGTACTTC. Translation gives CASSLVWDRVFLGEQYF.

CDR3 protein: CASSLVTNTGELFF. DNA for the CDR3: TGTGCCAGCAGCTTAGTTACGAACACCGGGGAGCTGTTTTTT. This chain uses TRBV7-2 with TRBJ2-2; no definite D call. Germline V gives CDR1 SGHTA, CDR2 FQGNSA. Trimming shortened V by 1 base and J by 0 bases, and 3 bases separated the two germline ends. CDR3 length: 14 amino acids.

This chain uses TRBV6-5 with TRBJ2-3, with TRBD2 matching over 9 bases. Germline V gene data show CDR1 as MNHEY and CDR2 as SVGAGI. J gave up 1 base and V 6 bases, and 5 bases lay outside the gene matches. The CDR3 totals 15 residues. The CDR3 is CASRSLAGRTDTQYF. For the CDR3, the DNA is TGTGCCAGCAGGTCCCTAGCGGGGCGCACAGATACGCAGTATTTT.

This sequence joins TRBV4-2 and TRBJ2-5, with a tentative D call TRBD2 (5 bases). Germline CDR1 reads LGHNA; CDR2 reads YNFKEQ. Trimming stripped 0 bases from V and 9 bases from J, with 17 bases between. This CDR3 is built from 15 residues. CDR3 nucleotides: TGTGCCAGCAGCCAAGAACCGGACTCATTTTGGGCCCAGTACTTC. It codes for CASSQEPDSFWAQYF.

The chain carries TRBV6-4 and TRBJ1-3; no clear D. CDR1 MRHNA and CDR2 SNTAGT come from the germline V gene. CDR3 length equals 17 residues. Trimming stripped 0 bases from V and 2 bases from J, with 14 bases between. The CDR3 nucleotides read TGTGCCAGCAGTGACTCTATATCAGAGGTAACTGGAAACACCATATATTTT. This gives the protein CASSDSISEVTGNTIYF.

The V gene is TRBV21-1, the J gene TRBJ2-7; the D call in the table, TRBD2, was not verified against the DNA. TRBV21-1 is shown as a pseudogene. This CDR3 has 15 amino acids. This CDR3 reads CASSKVRGAVYEQYF. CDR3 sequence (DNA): TGTGCCAGCAGCAAAGTTCGGGGGGCGGTCTACGAGCAGTACTTC.

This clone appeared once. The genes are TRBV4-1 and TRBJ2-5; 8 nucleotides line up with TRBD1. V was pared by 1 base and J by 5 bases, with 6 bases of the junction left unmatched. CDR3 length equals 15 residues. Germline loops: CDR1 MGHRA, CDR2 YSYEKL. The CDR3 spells CASSQVQGVGETQYF. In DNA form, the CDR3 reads TGCGCCAGCAGCCAAGTACAGGGGGTTGGGGAGACCCAGTACTTC.

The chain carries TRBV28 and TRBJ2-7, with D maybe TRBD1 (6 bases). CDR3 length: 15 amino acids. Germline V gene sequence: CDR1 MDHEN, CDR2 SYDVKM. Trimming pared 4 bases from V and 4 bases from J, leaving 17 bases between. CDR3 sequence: CASSSPEGHLYEQYF. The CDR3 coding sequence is TGTGCCAGCAGTTCTCCAGAGGGACACCTTTACGAGCAGTACTTC.

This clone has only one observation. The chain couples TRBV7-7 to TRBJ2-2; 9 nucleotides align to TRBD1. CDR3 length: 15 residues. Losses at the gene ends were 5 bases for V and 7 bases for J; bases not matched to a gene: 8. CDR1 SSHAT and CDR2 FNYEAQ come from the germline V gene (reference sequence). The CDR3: CASSGDRAGNGELFF. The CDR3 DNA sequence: TGTGCCAGCAGCGGGGACAGGGCGGGAAACGGGGAGCTGTTTTTT. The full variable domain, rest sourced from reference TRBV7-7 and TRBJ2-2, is GAGVSQSPRYKVTKRGQDVTLRCDPISSHATLYWYQQALGQGPEFLTYFNYEAQPDKSGLPSDRFSAERPEGSISTLTIQRTEQRDSAMYRCASSGDRAGNGELFFGEGSRLTVL.

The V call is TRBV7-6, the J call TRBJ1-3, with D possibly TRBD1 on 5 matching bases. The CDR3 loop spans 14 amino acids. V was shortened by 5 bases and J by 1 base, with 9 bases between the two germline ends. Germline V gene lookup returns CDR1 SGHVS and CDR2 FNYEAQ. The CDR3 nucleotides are TGTGCCAGCAGCAGTACAGGATCTGGAAACACCATATATTTT. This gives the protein CASSSTGSGNTIYF.

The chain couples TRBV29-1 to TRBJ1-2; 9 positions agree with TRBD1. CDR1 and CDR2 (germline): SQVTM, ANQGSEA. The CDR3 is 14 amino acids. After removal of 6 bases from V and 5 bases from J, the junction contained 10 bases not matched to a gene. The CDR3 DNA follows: TGCAGCGTAGTACAGGGGGCAGTGGGGTATGGCTACACCTTC. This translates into CSVVQGAVGYGYTF.

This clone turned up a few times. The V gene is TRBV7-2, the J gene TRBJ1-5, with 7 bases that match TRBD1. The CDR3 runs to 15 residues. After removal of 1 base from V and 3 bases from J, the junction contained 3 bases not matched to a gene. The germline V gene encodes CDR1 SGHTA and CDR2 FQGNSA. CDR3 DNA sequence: TGTGCCAGCAGCTTAGGGACAGGACCCAATCAGCCCCAGCATTTT. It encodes CASSLGTGPNQPQHF.

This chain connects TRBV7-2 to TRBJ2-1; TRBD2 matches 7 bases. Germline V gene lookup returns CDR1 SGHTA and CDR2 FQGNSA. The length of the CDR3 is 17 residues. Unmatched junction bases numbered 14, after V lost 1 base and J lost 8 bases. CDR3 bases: TGTGCCAGCAGCTTAGGCCGTTGGGGGAGGGGAAGGGATGAGCAGTTCTTC. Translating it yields CASSLGRWGRGRDEQFF.

CDR3 in amino acids: CASSLEGRTYEQYF. CDR3 in DNA: TGCGCCAGCAGCTTGGAAGGCAGGACCTACGAGCAGTACTTC. This sequence joins TRBV5-1 and TRBJ2-7; D is ambiguous. V lost 0 bases to trimming and J lost 2 bases, with 9 bases between them. The CDR3 spans 14 residues. Germline CDR1 is SGHRS and CDR2 is YFSETQ.

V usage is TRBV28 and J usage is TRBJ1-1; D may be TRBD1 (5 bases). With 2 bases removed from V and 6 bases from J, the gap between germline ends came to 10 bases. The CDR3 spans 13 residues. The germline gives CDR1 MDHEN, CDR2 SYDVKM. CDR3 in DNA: TGTGCCAGCAGTTTAACAGGCAGGGCTGAAGCTTTCTTT. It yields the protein CASSLTGRAEAFF.

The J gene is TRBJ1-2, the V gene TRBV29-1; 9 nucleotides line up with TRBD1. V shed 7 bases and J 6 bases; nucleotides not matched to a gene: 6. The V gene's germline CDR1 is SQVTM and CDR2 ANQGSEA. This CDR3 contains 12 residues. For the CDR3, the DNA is TGCAGCGCGGGGGACAGGGTCCATGGCTACACCTTC. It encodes CSAGDRVHGYTF.

The CDR3 sequence: CASSQRTSGSTDTQYF. CDR3 bases: TGTGCCAGCAGCCAAAGGACTAGCGGAAGCACAGATACGCAGTATTTT. The V and J genes are TRBV3-1 (or the pseudogene TRBV3-2) and TRBJ2-3, with TRBD2 matching over 10 bases. Germline V gene lookup returns CDR1 LGHDT and CDR2 YNNKEL (reference sequence). This CDR3 is built from 16 residues. The trim removed 2 bases at V and 0 bases at J, leaving 2 bases unmatched.

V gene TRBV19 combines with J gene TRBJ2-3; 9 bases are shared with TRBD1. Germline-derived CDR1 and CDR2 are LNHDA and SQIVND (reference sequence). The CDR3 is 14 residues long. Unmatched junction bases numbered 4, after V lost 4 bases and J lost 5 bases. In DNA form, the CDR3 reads TGTGCCAGTAGTACTAGACAGGGGGGAGATACGCAGTATTTT. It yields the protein CASSTRQGGDTQYF.

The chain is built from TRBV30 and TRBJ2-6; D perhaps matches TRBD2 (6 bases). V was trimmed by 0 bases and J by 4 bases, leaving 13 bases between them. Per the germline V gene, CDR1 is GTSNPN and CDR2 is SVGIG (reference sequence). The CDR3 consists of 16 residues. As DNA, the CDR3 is TGTGCCTGGAGTGTTGGGACTCACTCAGGGGCCAACGTCCTGACTTTC. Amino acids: CAWSVGTHSGANVLTF.

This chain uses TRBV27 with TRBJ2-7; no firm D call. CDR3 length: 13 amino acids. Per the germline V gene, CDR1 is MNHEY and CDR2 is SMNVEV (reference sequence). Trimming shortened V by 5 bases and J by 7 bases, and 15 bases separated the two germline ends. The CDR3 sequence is CASSPPGLREQYF. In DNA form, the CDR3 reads TGTGCCAGCAGTCCCCCTGGGTTGAGGGAGCAGTACTTC.